This is a list of T cell receptor beta chains from one sample in a study of cytomegalovirus exposure and HLA in healthy donors. Data came from immunoSEQ multiplex PCR; TCRdb stores just in-frame clones and leaves some out. The table records 90,000 to 150,000 clones, around 72% of them present only once. Specimen: PBMCs. The receptors here all came from a middle-aged woman in good health and CMV-seropositive. Both conserved end residues are part of each CDR3. A D gene is named only where the DNA matches it firmly. Expanded clones are given a class, and other clones once, few, many or no size at all.

V: TRBV6-5; size: -; D: -; J: TRBJ1-6; CDR3: CASREGRGHNSPLHF; DNA: TGTGCCAGCAGGGAGGGGCGAGGACATAATTCACCCCTCCACTTT
V: TRBV7-2; size: -; D: -; J: TRBJ2-7; CDR3: CASSLATTSEQYF; DNA: TGTGCCAGCAGCTTAGCCACAACATCCGAGCAGTACTTC
V: TRBV5-1; size: -; D: TRBD1; J: TRBJ2-5; CDR3: CASSIGTGQETQYF; DNA: TGCGCCAGCAGCATAGGGACAGGACAAGAGACCCAGTACTTC
V: TRBV6-1; size: -; D: -; J: TRBJ1-4; CDR3: CASSEADSLNEKLFF; DNA: TGTGCCAGCAGTGAAGCTGACAGTTTGAATGAAAAACTGTTTTTT
V: TRBV10-3; size: once; D: -; J: TRBJ1-2; CDR3: CAISDAAGGGYGYTF; DNA: TGTGCCATCAGTGATGCCGCGGGGGGGGGTTATGGCTACACCTTC
V: TRBV7-2; size: -; D: TRBD1; J: TRBJ1-5; CDR3: CASSKGQGAFGNQPQHF; DNA: TGTGCCAGCAGCAAGGGACAGGGGGCTTTCGGCAATCAGCCCCAGCATTTT
V: TRBV7-6; size: -; D: TRBD1; J: TRBJ2-7; CDR3: CASSPVGQGFYEQYF; DNA: TGTGCCAGCAGCCCCGTGGGACAGGGTTTCTACGAGCAGTACTTC
V: TRBV6-1; size: -; D: -; J: TRBJ2-4; CDR3: CASSEFVSIRGAKNIQYF; DNA: TGTGCCAGCAGTGAATTTGTCAGCATTCGGGGAGCCAAAAACATTCAGTACTTC
V: TRBV7-2; size: -; D: TRBD2; J: TRBJ2-2; CDR3: CASSLVASGGAGELFF; DNA: TGTGCCAGCAGCTTAGTTGCTAGCGGGGGGGCCGGGGAGCTGTTTTTT
V: TRBV7-2; size: -; D: TRBD1; J: TRBJ2-3; CDR3: CASSIDRGPDTQYF; DNA: TGTGCCAGCAGCATAGACAGGGGACCAGATACGCAGTATTTT
V: TRBV6-5; size: -; D: TRBD1; J: TRBJ1-6; CDR3: CATRGQLSSPLHF; DNA: TGTGCCACCCGGGGACAGCTCTCTTCACCCCTCCACTTT
V: TRBV7-9; size: few; D: -; J: TRBJ1-2; CDR3: CASSLANAEGYTF; DNA: TGTGCCAGCAGCTTAGCTAACGCGGAAGGCTACACCTTC
V: TRBV5-1; size: few; D: -; J: TRBJ2-3; CDR3: CASSLIGGWGDTQYF; DNA: TGCGCCAGCAGCTTGATCGGGGGTTGGGGGGATACGCAGTATTTT
V: TRBV10-3; size: -; D: TRBD2; J: TRBJ2-7; CDR3: CAISESMAGGHEQYF; DNA: TGTGCCATCAGTGAGTCAATGGCGGGGGGGCACGAGCAGTACTTC
V: TRBV18; size: -; D: -; J: TRBJ2-1; CDR3: CASSPGTFNEQFF; DNA: TGTGCCAGCTCACCTGGGACTTTTAATGAGCAGTTCTTC
V: TRBV2; size: -; D: -; J: TRBJ2-1; CDR3: CASSERASAGDEQFF; DNA: TGTGCCAGCAGTGAAAGGGCTAGCGCCGGCGATGAGCAGTTCTTC
V: TRBV11-2; size: -; D: -; J: TRBJ2-3; CDR3: CASSRTIQGADTQYF; DNA: TGTGCCAGCAGCAGGACAATACAGGGAGCGGATACGCAGTATTTT
V: TRBV12-5; size: -; D: TRBD1; J: TRBJ2-4; CDR3: CASGPPDRGKNIQYF; DNA: TGTGCTAGTGGTCCCCCCGACAGGGGTAAAAACATTCAGTACTTC
V: TRBV6-5; size: -; D: TRBD2; J: TRBJ2-7; CDR3: CASSYSQAGSYEQYF; DNA: TGTGCCAGCAGTTACTCGCAAGCGGGGTCCTACGAGCAGTACTTC
V: TRBV7-9; size: once; D: -; J: TRBJ2-3; CDR3: CASSLLGRTDTQYF; DNA: TGTGCCAGCAGCTTATTGGGCCGAACAGATACGCAGTATTTT
V: TRBV19; size: -; D: -; J: TRBJ1-2; CDR3: CASSFAGEGYTF; DNA: TGTGCCAGTAGTTTTGCAGGGGAAGGCTACACCTTC
V: TRBV6-6; size: -; D: -; J: TRBJ2-3; CDR3: CAALGRSDATDTQYF; DNA: TGTGCCGCTTTGGGGAGGTCCGACGCTACAGATACGCAGTATTTT
V: TRBV29-1; size: once; D: -; J: TRBJ2-7; CDR3: CSVGTSQDSYEQYF; DNA: TGCAGCGTTGGTACTTCGCAGGATTCCTACGAGCAGTACTTC
V: TRBV5-1; size: -; D: -; J: TRBJ1-1; CDR3: CASSLTGTNTEAFF; DNA: TGCGCCAGCAGCTTGACAGGGACGAACACTGAAGCTTTCTTT
V: TRBV7-2; size: -; D: TRBD2; J: TRBJ2-2; CDR3: CASSSPSGGATGELFF; DNA: TGTGCCAGCAGCTCACCTAGCGGGGGGGCCACCGGGGAGCTGTTTTTT
V: TRBV7-9; size: -; D: -; J: TRBJ2-1; CDR3: CASSLAGGPSYNEQFF; DNA: TGTGCCAGCAGCTTAGCGGGGGGGCCGTCGTACAATGAGCAGTTCTTC
V: TRBV5-4; size: -; D: TRBD2; J: TRBJ2-5; CDR3: CASSLETSGTETQYF; DNA: TGTGCCAGCAGCTTGGAAACTAGCGGGACGGAGACCCAGTACTTC
V: TRBV5-6; size: -; D: TRBD1; J: TRBJ1-1; CDR3: CASSLRTGVNTEAFF; DNA: TGTGCCAGCAGCTTACGGACAGGGGTGAACACTGAAGCTTTCTTT
V: TRBV11-2; size: -; D: TRBD2; J: TRBJ2-7; CDR3: CASRPAGGEQYF; DNA: TGTGCCAGCAGACCGGCCGGGGGGGAGCAGTACTTC
V: TRBV29-1; size: -; D: -; J: TRBJ1-5; CDR3: CSVATGNQPQHF; DNA: TGCAGCGTAGCGACCGGCAATCAGCCCCAGCATTTT
V: TRBV28; size: -; D: TRBD1; J: TRBJ2-7; CDR3: CASSFSRDRGSYEQYF; DNA: TGTGCCAGCAGTTTTAGCCGGGACAGAGGCTCCTACGAGCAGTACTTC
V: TRBV5-6; size: -; D: TRBD1; J: TRBJ1-1; CDR3: CASSNLDRLNTEAFF; DNA: TGTGCCAGCAGCAACCTGGACAGGCTGAACACTGAAGCTTTCTTT